The 19 T cell receptor beta chains below come from one sample, sequenced in a study of T cells in women clearing cervical HPV infection. Repertoires were generated with immunoSEQ multiplex PCR, while TCRdb's copy carries only in-frame clones and drops some. Its listing shows about 28,000 clones. The specimen sequenced was blood buffy coat. These receptors were collected from a woman between 18 and 70 years old with a cervical HPV16 infection that either progressed to CIN3+ or cleared (not recorded which).

For this clone: The DNA ends 3 residues before the CDR3 does, and the rest of the CDR3 is filled in from the germline J gene. The chain links TRBV30 to TRBJ2-2; D perhaps matches TRBD1 (7 bases). The V gene's germline CDR1 is GTSNPN and CDR2 SVGIG (reference sequence). There are 17 residues in the CDR3. Between the trimmed V and J ends, which lost 2 bases and 4 bases, there was a span of 20 bases. CDR3 bases read: TGTGCCTGGAGTCTCGCCAGGGGGGCGGGTTTCACCGGGGAG. It translates to CAWSLARGAGFTGE. The complete CDR3 protein is CAWSLARGAGFTGELFF.

On this clone itself: The CDR3 is cut off 3 residues early in the read; its end comes from the germline J gene. The chain is built from TRBV6-1 and TRBJ2-3; perhaps TRBD1 as D (6 bases). Germline CDR1 reads MNHNS; CDR2 reads SASEGT. CDR3 length equals 12 residues. The CDR3 loop reads CASSGTEGTQYF. CDR3 DNA (partial): TGTGCCAGCAGTGGGACAGAAGGGACG.

A word on this clone: The observed sequence ends 3 residues before the CDR3 terminus, with the missing tail filled in from the germline J gene. This chain uses TRBV5-1 with TRBJ1-4; TRBD1 is a possible D gene (5 bases). The CDR3 totals 15 residues. The germline V and J ends were trimmed by 0 bases and 3 bases, with 9 bases remaining between them. Germline CDR1 SGHRS, CDR2 YFSETQ. The DNA read from the CDR3 is TGCGCCAGCAGCTTGGCTCAGGGTCCTAATGAAAAA. Translated: CASSLAQGPNEK. The CDR3 in full is CASSLAQGPNEKLFF.

With regard to this clone: The CDR3 end lies 3 residues beyond the end of the read and is filled in from the germline J gene. The rearrangement uses TRBV6-1 and TRBJ1-1; D gene uncertain. CDR1 and CDR2 from the germline V gene are MNHNS and SASEGT. The V end lost 4 bases, the J end lost 1 base, and 16 bases lay between the germline ends. The CDR3 has 16 residues. This CDR3 is CASSGSPSRGNTEAFF. The part of the CDR3 DNA that was read is TGTGCCAGCAGTGGGTCGCCGAGCCGGGGGAACACTGAA.

Concerning this clone itself: The read ends 3 residues before the CDR3 terminus; that terminus is restored from the germline J gene. The chain employs TRBV4-1 and TRBJ2-3, with D unresolved. The CDR3 has 17 amino acids. In germline, CDR1 is MGHRA, CDR2 YSYEKL. CDR3 protein: CASSQGHLDLDIETQYF. The part of the CDR3 DNA that was read is TGCGCCAGCAGCCAAGGACATTTAGATCTGGATATAGAGACG.

Points on this clone: The observed sequence ends 3 residues before the CDR3 terminus, with the missing tail filled in from the germline J gene. The rearrangement uses TRBV2 and TRBJ2-3, with 12 nucleotides matching TRBD2. Germline values: CDR1 SNHLY, CDR2 FYNNEI. The CDR3 consists of 15 residues. V lost 7 bases, J lost 6 bases, and 8 bases stayed unmatched. The sequenced part of the CDR3 DNA is TGTGCCAGCACCGTACTAGCGGGGGGAACCGATACG. Translated: CASTVLAGGTDT. The entire CDR3 is CASTVLAGGTDTQYF.

As to this clone: Sequencing ends 3 residues short of the CDR3 end; the germline J gene provides the rest. The rearrangement links TRBV7-9 to TRBJ2-7, with 7 bases lining up with TRBD2. The V segment lost 5 bases and the J segment 3 bases; nucleotides outside the gene matches: 7. Per the germline V gene, CDR1 is SEHNR and CDR2 is FQNEAQ (reference sequence). The CDR3 has 14 amino acids. The CDR3 reads CASSTTSDLYEQYF. The DNA read from the CDR3 is TGTGCCAGCAGCACTACTAGCGACCTCTACGAG.

Remarks on this clone: Read sequence stops 3 residues before the CDR3 end, and the germline J gene provides the missing end. This chain uses TRBV24-1 with TRBJ2-3, with 15 bases that match TRBD2. Germline V gene sequence: CDR1 KGHDR, CDR2 SFDVKD. The CDR3 runs to 18 residues. J was trimmed by 6 bases and V by 2 bases; bases with no gene match: 8. Partial CDR3 DNA: TGTGCCACCAGTGATTCAGGGATGGGGACTAGCGGGAGGGATACG. Translated: CATSDSGMGTSGRDT. The entire CDR3 protein reads CATSDSGMGTSGRDTQYF.

Notes on this clone: The DNA ends 3 residues before the CDR3 does, and the rest of the CDR3 is filled in from the germline J gene. The chain links TRBV6-2 or TRBV6-3 to TRBJ1-5, with D perhaps TRBD1 (6 bases). Germline lookup yields CDR1 MNHEY and CDR2 SVGEGT. The CDR3 runs 15 residues. Trimming cost V 6 bases and J 4 bases, with 16 bases left between them. The sequenced CDR3 bases are TGTGCCAGCAGCCCGAGGGGGAAGTTTAATCAGCCC. This codes for CASSPRGKFNQP. The full CDR3 sequence reads CASSPRGKFNQPQHF.

Turning to this clone: The read is 3 residues too short to cover the CDR3 end, so that end is filled in from the germline J gene. This rearrangement joins TRBV20-1 to TRBJ2-5, with TRBD2 as a possible D gene (6 bases). Germline values: CDR1 DFQATT, CDR2 SNEGSKA (reference sequence). This CDR3 spans 13 amino acids. The germline V and J ends were trimmed by 6 bases and 3 bases, with 14 bases remaining between them. Incomplete CDR3 DNA: TGCAGTGCCAGACTAGAACAAGAAGAGACC. It codes for CSARLEQEET. The full CDR3 reads CSARLEQEETQYF.

As concerns this clone: Read coverage stops 3 residues before the CDR3 terminus; the germline J gene supplies the remainder. The gene calls are TRBV28 and TRBJ2-3; 7 nucleotides align to TRBD1. The CDR3 has 15 residues. Germline CDR1 and CDR2: MDHEN and SYDVKM. The V gene end was trimmed by 3 bases and the J gene end by 3 bases; junction bases not matched to a gene: 6. The CDR3 protein is CASSFGTAKTDTQYF. CDR3 DNA (partial): TGTGCCAGCAGTTTTGGGACAGCAAAGACAGATACG. The complete variable domain, with remaining parts taken from reference TRBV28 and TRBJ2-3, reads DVKVTQSSRYLVKRTGEKVFLECVQDMDHENMFWYRQDPGLGLRLIYFSYDVKMKEKGDIPEGYSVSREKKERFSLILESASTNQTSMYLCASSFGTAKTDTQYFGPGTRLTVL.

Points on this clone: The read is 3 residues too short to cover the CDR3 end, so that end is filled in from the germline J gene. J is TRBJ2-2 and V is TRBV2, with 12 bases that match TRBD1. The CDR3 is 15 amino acids. Trimming removed 4 bases from V and 4 bases from J; junction bases left unmatched: 1. The germline V gene has CDR1 SNHLY and CDR2 FYNNEI. This CDR3 reads CASSAGQGATGELFF. Partial CDR3 DNA: TGTGCCAGCAGTGCGGGACAGGGGGCCACCGGGGAG.

Concerning this clone: Read sequence stops 3 residues before the CDR3 end, and the germline J gene provides the missing end. V is TRBV30 and J is TRBJ2-6, with D hard to call. There are 13 residues in the CDR3. The V gene lost 4 bases and the J gene lost 0 bases, with 4 bases spanning the gap. Per germline, CDR1 GTSNPN and CDR2 SVGIG (reference sequence). CDR3 sequence: CAWTYSGANVLTF. CDR3 bases read: TGTGCCTGGACCTACTCTGGGGCCAACGTC. Drawing the rest from reference TRBV30 and TRBJ2-6, the complete variable domain is SQTIHQWPATLVQPVGSPLSLECTVEGTSNPNLYWYRQAAGRGLQLLFYSVGIGQISSEVPQNLSASRPQDRQFILSSKKLLLSDSGFYLCAWTYSGANVLTFGAGSRLTVL.

For this clone: The read terminates 3 residues ahead of where the CDR3 ends, so the germline J gene completes it. J is TRBJ2-7 and V is TRBV6-1, with D tentatively TRBD1 (6 bases). This CDR3 comprises 13 residues. CDR1 and CDR2 (germline): MNHNS, SASEGT. V was clipped by 4 bases and J by 0 bases, with 7 bases between them. CDR3 bases read: TGTGCCAGCAGTGGGACAGTCTCCTACGAG. Translation gives CASSGTVSYE. The complete CDR3 protein is CASSGTVSYEQYF.

Concerning this clone: Read data end 3 residues before the CDR3 end; the end is taken from the germline J gene. The V and J genes are TRBV18 and TRBJ2-4; D perhaps matches TRBD2 (5 bases). Germline-derived CDR1 and CDR2 are KGHSH and LQKENI. The CDR3 is 16 residues long. CDR3 sequence reads: CASSPRRLPGDYGQYF. The part of the CDR3 DNA that was read is TGTGCCAGCTCACCACGGCGCCTCCCCGGCGACTATGGT.

Regarding this clone: The CDR3 end is not reached by the read, which stops 3 residues before it; the germline J gene fills it in. This rearrangement joins TRBV7-2 to TRBJ1-2, with D possibly TRBD1 on 6 matching bases. CDR3 length: 13 amino acids. Germline CDR1 and CDR2: SGHTA and FQGNSA. The part of the CDR3 DNA that was read is TGTGCCAGCAGCCGCAATACAGGGTACGAC. Its protein is CASSRNTGYD. The whole CDR3 sequence is CASSRNTGYDYTF.

On this clone: The read ends 3 residues before the CDR3 terminus; that terminus is restored from the germline J gene. The chain uses TRBV11-2 and TRBJ1-1; D is ambiguous. Trimming pared 3 bases from V and 0 bases from J, leaving 8 bases between. This CDR3 is 14 amino acids long. Germline V gene data show CDR1 as SGHAT and CDR2 as FQNNGV. The CDR3 loop reads CASSFPPMNTEAFF. Incomplete CDR3 DNA: TGTGCCAGCAGCTTCCCCCCTATGAACACTGAA.

For this clone: The read falls 3 residues short of the CDR3 end, and the missing part is taken from the germline J gene. V is TRBV20-1 and J is TRBJ1-2, with a possible D match to TRBD1 (6 bases). Per the germline V gene, CDR1 is DFQATT and CDR2 is SNEGSKA (reference sequence). Trimming removed 1 base at V and 3 bases at J, with 12 bases between. This CDR3 spans 14 amino acids. The covered CDR3 bases are TGCAGTGCTAGAGCCCAGGGGCGCCACTATGGC. It translates to CSARAQGRHYG. The whole CDR3 reads CSARAQGRHYGYTF.

As for this clone: Coverage ceases 3 residues before the CDR3 finishes, and the germline J gene fills in the end. The chain recombines TRBV19 with TRBJ2-3; 11 bases line up with TRBD1. Germline-derived CDR1 and CDR2 are LNHDA and SQIVND (reference sequence). V lost 8 bases to trimming and J lost 3 bases; unmatched junction nucleotides: 7. The CDR3 runs 15 residues. CDR3 DNA (partial): TGTGCCAGTTCTCACCGGGACAGGGGGACAGATACG. Encoded protein: CASSHRDRGTDT. The full-length CDR3 reads as CASSHRDRGTDTQYF.